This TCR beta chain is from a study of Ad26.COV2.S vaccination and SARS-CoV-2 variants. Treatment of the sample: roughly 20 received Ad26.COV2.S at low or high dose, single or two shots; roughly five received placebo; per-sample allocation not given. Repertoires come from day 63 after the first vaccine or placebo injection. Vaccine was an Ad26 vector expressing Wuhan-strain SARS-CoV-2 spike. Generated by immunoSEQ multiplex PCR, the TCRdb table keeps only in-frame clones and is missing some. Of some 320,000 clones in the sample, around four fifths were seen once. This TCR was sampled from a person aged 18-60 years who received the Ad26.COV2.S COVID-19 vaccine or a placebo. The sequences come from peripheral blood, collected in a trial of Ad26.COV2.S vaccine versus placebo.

DNA for the CDR3: TGCGCCAGCAGCCAAGAGGCCGCGGTTGAAAAACTGTTTTTT. Translating gives CASSQEAAVEKLFF. J is TRBJ1-4 and V is TRBV4-1; D is undetermined. The CDR3 sequence is 14 residues long. CDR1 and CDR2 from the germline V gene are MGHRA and YSYEKL. V dropped 0 bases and J dropped 7 bases, with 9 bases sitting between them.